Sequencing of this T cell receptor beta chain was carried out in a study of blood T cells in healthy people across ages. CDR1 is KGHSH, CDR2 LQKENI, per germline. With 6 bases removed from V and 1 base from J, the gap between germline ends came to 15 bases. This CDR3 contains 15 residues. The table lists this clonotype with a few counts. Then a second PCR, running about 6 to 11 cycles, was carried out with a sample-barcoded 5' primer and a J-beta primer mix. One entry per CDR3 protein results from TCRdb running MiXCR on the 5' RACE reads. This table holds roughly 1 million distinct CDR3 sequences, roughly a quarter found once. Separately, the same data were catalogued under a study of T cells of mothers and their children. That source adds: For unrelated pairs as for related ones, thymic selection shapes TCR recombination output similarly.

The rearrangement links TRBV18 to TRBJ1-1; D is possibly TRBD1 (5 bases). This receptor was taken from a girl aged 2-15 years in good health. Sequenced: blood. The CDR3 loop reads CASSQGSRANTEAFF. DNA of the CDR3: TGTGCCAGCTCTCAAGGCAGCAGGGCGAACACTGAAGCTTTCTTT.